A selection of T cell receptor beta chains follows, all from one sample in a study of cytomegalovirus exposure and HLA in healthy donors. Sequencing used immunoSEQ multiplex PCR; TCRdb keeps in-frame clones, though not all of them. The sample includes 150,000 to 200,000 clones. Specimen: PBMCs. The receptors shown here come from a woman under 30 in good health and CMV-seropositive. Both conserved end residues are part of each CDR3. The order of the fields is D gene, J gene, V gene, CDR3 DNA, CDR3 protein. The D gene is left open where the match is weak.

>TRBD2|TRBJ2-7|TRBV11-1
TGTGCCAGCAGCTTAGGGCTGCGGGGGGGCCACTACGAGCAGTACTTC
CASSLGLRGGHYEQYF
>TRBD1|TRBJ1-1|TRBV25-1
TGTGCCAGCAGTCCTCGGACAGGGGGGAACACTGAAGCTTTCTTT
CASSPRTGGNTEAFF
>TRBD1|TRBJ2-7|TRBV27
TGTGCCAGCAGTTTAGAAGGACAGGCTTCCTACGAGCAGTACTTC
CASSLEGQASYEQYF
>NA|TRBJ1-6|TRBV7-8
TGTCTTGGGGGGTATAATTCACCCCTCCACTTT
CLGGYNSPLHF
>TRBD2|TRBJ2-1|TRBV2
TGTGCCAGCAGTGAATGGGGGGGTTACAATGAGCAGTTCTTC
CASSEWGGYNEQFF
>NA|TRBJ2-7|TRBV6-5
TGTGCCAGCAGCCGATCAGCGGCAGAAAACGAGCAGTACTTC
CASSRSAAENEQYF
>TRBD1|TRBJ1-5|TRBV30
TGTGCCTGGAGTCGAGACAGGGGGAATCAGCCCCAGCATTTT
CAWSRDRGNQPQHF
>TRBD2|TRBJ2-5|TRBV11-2
TGTGCCAGCAGCCTCTCGGGAGGGACCCAGTACTTC
CASSLSGGTQYF
>NA|TRBJ2-5|TRBV5-1
TGCGCCAGCAGCTTGGGTGACAGACAATCCCAAGAGACCCAGTACTTC
CASSLGDRQSQETQYF
>NA|TRBJ2-2|TRBV7-6
TGTGCCAGCAGCTCTTTGGGGACTGCGAACACCGGGGAGCTGTTTTTT
CASSSLGTANTGELFF
>NA|TRBJ1-1|TRBV5-5
TGTGCCAGCAGCTTGGGGAGGGATCTCATAGAGGCAGCTTTCTTT
CASSLGRDLIEAAFF
>NA|TRBJ2-3|TRBV5-5
TGTGCCAGCAGCTTGAATTTAGGAGGGGGGGCAGATACGCAGTATTTT
CASSLNLGGGADTQYF
>TRBD2|TRBJ2-1|TRBV27
TGTGCCAGCAGTACTCCCGGGACTAGCGGGACCTCCTACAATGAGCAGTTCTTC
CASSTPGTSGTSYNEQFF
>TRBD2|TRBJ2-1|TRBV6-1
TGTGCCAGCAGTGGAGTTCAGGGACTAGCGGGACCCTACAATGAGCAGTTCTTC
CASSGVQGLAGPYNEQFF
>NA|TRBJ2-1|TRBV30
TGTGCCTGGAGTTTGGCGGGAAGGAATGAGCAGTTCTTC
CAWSLAGRNEQFF
>NA|TRBJ1-2|TRBV7-9
TGTGCCAGCAGCTTAGAACGAGAAGGCTACACCTTC
CASSLEREGYTF
>TRBD2|TRBJ2-3|TRBV7-6
TGTGCCAGCAGCACTCAGCGGGGGGGTATAGATACGCAGTATTTT
CASSTQRGGIDTQYF
>TRBD2|TRBJ2-5|TRBV2
TGTGCCAGCAGGCCTAGAGGGACTAGTAAAGAGACCCAGTACTTC
CASRPRGTSKETQYF
>NA|TRBJ2-7|TRBV21-1
TGTGCCAGCAGCAATCAAGGGACTAGGGACTCCTACGAGCAGTACTTC
CASSNQGTRDSYEQYF
>TRBD1|TRBJ1-1|TRBV11-1
TGTGCCAGCAGCTCCGTAGGGACAGGGGAAACTGAAGCTTTCTTT
CASSSVGTGETEAFF
>NA|TRBJ1-2|TRBV29-1
TGCAGCGTTGGGGCAGGGCAGTTTAACTATGGCTACACCTTC
CSVGAGQFNYGYTF
>TRBD1|TRBJ2-7|TRBV4-3
TGCGCCAGCAGCCAAGTTTGGACAGGGGCGTACGAGCAGTACTTC
CASSQVWTGAYEQYF
>NA|TRBJ1-5|TRBV12-5
TGTGCTAGTGGTTTGTATAGCAATCAGCCCCAGCATTTT
CASGLYSNQPQHF
>TRBD1|TRBJ1-2|TRBV5-1
TGCGCCAGCAGTCTAGGACAGGGGAGCGGCTACACCTTC
CASSLGQGSGYTF
>TRBD1|TRBJ2-7|TRBV18
TGTGCCAGCTCAACGGACAGGCACGAGCAGTACTTC
CASSTDRHEQYF
>NA|TRBJ1-1|TRBV5-1
TGCGCCAGCAGCTTTCAGGGGAACACTGAAGCTTTCTTT
CASSFQGNTEAFF
>TRBD1|TRBJ2-1|TRBV7-9
TGTGCCAGCAGCTTAGCGCAGGGGGCCTCTAGAGATGAGCAGTTCTTC
CASSLAQGASRDEQFF
>NA|TRBJ1-2|TRBV5-6
TGTGCCAGCAGCTTGGCGGACAGTCCCTATGGCTACACCTTC
CASSLADSPYGYTF
>NA|TRBJ1-1|TRBV2
TGTGCCAGCAGTAAAACCGGGACACCTAACACTGAAGCTTTCTTT
CASSKTGTPNTEAFF
>TRBD2|TRBJ2-3|TRBV5-1
TGCGCCAGCAGCTTTCCTCGGACTAGCGGGACCCGCGGAGGAGATACGCAGTATTTT
CASSFPRTSGTRGGDTQYF
>TRBD1|TRBJ2-3|TRBV5-1
TGCGCCAGCAGCGTCAGGGGGCGGTATACTAGCACAGATACGCAGTATTTT
CASSVRGRYTSTDTQYF
>TRBD2|TRBJ2-5|TRBV7-9
TGTGCCAGCAGCCCCGCGATAGCGGGAGTGGCTCAGTACTTC
CASSPAIAGVAQYF
>TRBD1|TRBJ1-1|TRBV19
TGTGCCAGTAGTACCGGACAGGTGAACACTGAAGCTTTCTTT
CASSTGQVNTEAFF
>NA|TRBJ1-5|TRBV6-5
TGTGCCAGCAGCCTAACCCCGGGTCAGCCCCAGCATTTT
CASSLTPGQPQHF
>NA|TRBJ2-7|TRBV25-1
TGTGCCAGCAGTGTCGTCTACGAGCAGTACTTC
CASSVVYEQYF
>TRBD2|TRBJ2-7|TRBV25-1
TGTGCCAGCAATTCCGCGGGAGGTGTCGAGCAGTACTTC
CASNSAGGVEQYF